The source of this TCR beta chain is a study of blood T cells in healthy people across ages. The CDR3 loop spans 14 amino acids. Per germline, CDR1 SGDLS and CDR2 YYNGEE. Between the trimmed V and J ends, which lost 0 bases and 2 bases, there was a span of 9 bases. This clonotype was recorded a few times. Its antigen is undetermined. Study outcomes and limitations: Higher diversity and more naive CD4+ cells were features of long-lived donors, compared to aged donors.

Isolation yielded PBMCs, at least 7 million per sample, in every case. A second 7 to 11 cycle PCR used barcoded and J-beta primers. All samples yielded 2.5 million or more CDR3-containing paired-end reads. TCRdb independently ran MiXCR on the 5' RACE reads; one entry per CDR3 protein. The profile covers about 1.5 million distinct CDR3 sequences, with approximately 42% appearing a single time and approximately 4.1% taken by the ten largest. Sequencing was done on a sample of blood. The rearrangement joins TRBV9 to TRBJ2-7; TRBD1 might be the D (5 bases). The clonotype comes from a woman aged 18-29 years in good health. The CDR3 DNA reads as TGTGCCAGCAGCGTAGCTGACAGACCCTACGAGCAGTACTTC. Translated, it gives CASSVADRPYEQYF.